One T cell receptor (beta chain) is described in this entry. Its antigen remains unidentified. These data are taken from a study of cytomegalovirus exposure and HLA in healthy donors. Study-wide results and limits: Among TCR beta chains, those listed as cytomegalovirus-associated numbered approximately 150. In presence/absence analyses, roughly uniform sequencing depth across donors was assumed. Prior analysis indicated that the majority of TCR beta V segments exhibited productivity approximately 87% or approximately 30% of the time.

PCR used 60 Vbeta primers and 13 Jbeta primers. Data came from immunoSEQ multiplex PCR; TCRdb stores just in-frame clones and leaves some out. This sample has more than 80,000 clones, with over 55% found just once. Germline CDR1 reads KGHSH; CDR2 reads LQKENI. This CDR3 region has 17 residues. The V end was cut by 4 bases, the J end by 0 bases, with 16 bases between. Sequencing was carried out using PBMCs. This clonotype originated in a female donor in good health and CMV-seronegative. This chain connects TRBV18 to TRBJ1-3; maybe TRBD1 (5 bases). The CDR3 spells CASSLNRGSSSGNTIYF. The CDR3 DNA follows: TGTGCCAGCTCACTGAATAGGGGCTCGAGCTCTGGAAACACCATATATTTT.